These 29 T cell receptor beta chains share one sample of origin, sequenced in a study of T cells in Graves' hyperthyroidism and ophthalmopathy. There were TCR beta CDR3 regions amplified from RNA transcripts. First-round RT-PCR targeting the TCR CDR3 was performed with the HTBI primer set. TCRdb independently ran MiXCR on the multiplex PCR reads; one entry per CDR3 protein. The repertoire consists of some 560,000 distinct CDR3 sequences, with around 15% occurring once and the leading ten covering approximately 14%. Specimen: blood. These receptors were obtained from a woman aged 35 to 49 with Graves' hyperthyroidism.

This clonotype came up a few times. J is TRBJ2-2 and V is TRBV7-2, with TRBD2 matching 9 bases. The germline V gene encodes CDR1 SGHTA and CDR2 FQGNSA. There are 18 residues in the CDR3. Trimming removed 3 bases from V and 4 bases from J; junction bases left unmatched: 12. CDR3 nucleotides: TGTGCCAGCAGCTTTTATAGCGGGAGTCCCGTGAGCACCGGGGAGCTGTTTTTT. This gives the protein CASSFYSGSPVSTGELFF.

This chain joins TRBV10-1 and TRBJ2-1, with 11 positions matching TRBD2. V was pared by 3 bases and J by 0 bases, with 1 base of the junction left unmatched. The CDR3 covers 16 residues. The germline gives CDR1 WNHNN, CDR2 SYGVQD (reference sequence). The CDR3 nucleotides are TGCGCCAGCAGTGATGGGACTAGCGGCTCCTACAATGAGCAGTTCTTC. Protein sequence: CASSDGTSGSYNEQFF.

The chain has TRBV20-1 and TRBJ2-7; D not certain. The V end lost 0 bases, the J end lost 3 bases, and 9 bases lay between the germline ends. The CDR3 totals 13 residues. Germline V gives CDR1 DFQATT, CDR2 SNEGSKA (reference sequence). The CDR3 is CSARDLSVYEQYF. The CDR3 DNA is TGCAGTGCTAGAGATTTGAGCGTCTACGAGCAGTACTTC.

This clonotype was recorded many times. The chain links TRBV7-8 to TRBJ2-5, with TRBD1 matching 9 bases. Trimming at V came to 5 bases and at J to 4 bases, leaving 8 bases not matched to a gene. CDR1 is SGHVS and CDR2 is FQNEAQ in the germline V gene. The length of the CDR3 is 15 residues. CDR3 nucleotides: TGTGCCAGCAGCGACCCCCGGGACAGGGCAGAGACCCAGTACTTC. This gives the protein CASSDPRDRAETQYF.

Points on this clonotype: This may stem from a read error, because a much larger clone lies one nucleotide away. CDR3 bases: TGTGCCAGCAGCCAAGAAGGCGGAGGGGGACAAGAGACCCAGTTCTTC. It codes for CASSQEGGGGQETQFF. The chain has TRBV4-2 and TRBJ2-5; D is tentatively TRBD1 or TRBD2 (6 bases each). TRBJ2-1 matches the DNA end more closely, so the J call is doubtful. The CDR3 extends over 16 amino acids. Germline CDR1 is LGHNA and CDR2 is YNFKEQ.

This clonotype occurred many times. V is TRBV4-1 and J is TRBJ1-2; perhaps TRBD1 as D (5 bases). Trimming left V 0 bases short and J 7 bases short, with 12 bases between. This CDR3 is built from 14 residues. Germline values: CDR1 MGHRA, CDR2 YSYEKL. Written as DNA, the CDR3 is TGCGCCAGCAGCCAAGATGGGGGAATAGGTGGCTACACCTTC. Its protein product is CASSQDGGIGGYTF.

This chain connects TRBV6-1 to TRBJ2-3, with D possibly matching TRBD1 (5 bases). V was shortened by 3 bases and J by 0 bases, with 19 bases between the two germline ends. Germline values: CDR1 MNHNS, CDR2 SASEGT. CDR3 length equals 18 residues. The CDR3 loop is CASSEKGRDRRSTDTQYF. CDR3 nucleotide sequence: TGTGCCAGCAGTGAGAAGGGTCGAGACAGAAGAAGCACAGATACGCAGTATTTT.

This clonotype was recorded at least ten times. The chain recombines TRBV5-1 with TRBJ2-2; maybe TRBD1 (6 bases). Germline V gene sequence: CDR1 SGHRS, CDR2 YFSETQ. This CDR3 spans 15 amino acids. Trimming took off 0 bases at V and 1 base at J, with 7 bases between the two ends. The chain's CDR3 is CASSLEDRNTGELFF. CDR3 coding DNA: TGCGCCAGCAGCTTGGAGGACAGGAACACCGGGGAGCTGTTTTTT.

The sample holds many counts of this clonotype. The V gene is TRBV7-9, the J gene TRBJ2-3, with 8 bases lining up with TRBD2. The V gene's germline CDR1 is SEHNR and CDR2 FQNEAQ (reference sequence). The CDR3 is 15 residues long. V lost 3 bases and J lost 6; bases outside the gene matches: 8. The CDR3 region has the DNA TGTGCCAGCAGCTTCGATAAGCGGGAGTGGGATACGCAGTATTTT. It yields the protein CASSFDKREWDTQYF.

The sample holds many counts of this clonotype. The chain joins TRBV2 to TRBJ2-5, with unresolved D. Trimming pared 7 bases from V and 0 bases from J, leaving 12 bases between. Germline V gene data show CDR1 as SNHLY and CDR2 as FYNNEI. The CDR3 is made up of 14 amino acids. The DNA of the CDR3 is TGTGCCAGCAAGGGTACGGCATACCAAGAGACCCAGTACTTC. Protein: CASKGTAYQETQYF. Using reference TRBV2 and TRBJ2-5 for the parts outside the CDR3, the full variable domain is EPEVTQTPSHQVTQMGQEVILRCVPISNHLYFYWYRQILGQKVEFLVSFYNNEISEKSEIFDDQFSVERPDGSNFTLKIRSTKLEDSAMYFCASKGTAYQETQYFGPGTRLLVL.

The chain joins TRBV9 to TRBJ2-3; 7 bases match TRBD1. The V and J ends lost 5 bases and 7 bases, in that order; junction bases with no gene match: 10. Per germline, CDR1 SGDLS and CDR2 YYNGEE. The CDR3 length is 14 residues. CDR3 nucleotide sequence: TGTGCCAGCAGTAGCCGGGACAGTTTGAATACGCAGTATTTT. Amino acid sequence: CASSSRDSLNTQYF. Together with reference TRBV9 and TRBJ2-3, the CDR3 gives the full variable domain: DSGVTQTPKHLITATGQRVTLRCSPRSGDLSVYWYQQSLDQGLQFLIQYYNGEERAKGNILERFSAQQFPDLHSELNLSSLELGDSALYFCASSSRDSLNTQYFGPGTRLTVL.

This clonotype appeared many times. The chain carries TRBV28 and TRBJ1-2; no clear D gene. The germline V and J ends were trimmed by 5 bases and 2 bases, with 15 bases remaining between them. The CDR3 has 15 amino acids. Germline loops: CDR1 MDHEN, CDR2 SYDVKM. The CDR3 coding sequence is TGTGCCAGCAGTCCCGCCCCGGTCGGAAACTATGGCTACACCTTC. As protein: CASSPAPVGNYGYTF.

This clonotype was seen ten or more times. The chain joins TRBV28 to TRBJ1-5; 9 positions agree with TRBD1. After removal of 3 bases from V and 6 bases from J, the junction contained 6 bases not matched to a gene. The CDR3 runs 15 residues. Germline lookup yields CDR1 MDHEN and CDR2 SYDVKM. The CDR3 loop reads CASSFTGGAFQPQHF. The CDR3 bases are TGTGCCAGCAGTTTTACAGGGGGCGCGTTTCAGCCCCAGCATTTT.

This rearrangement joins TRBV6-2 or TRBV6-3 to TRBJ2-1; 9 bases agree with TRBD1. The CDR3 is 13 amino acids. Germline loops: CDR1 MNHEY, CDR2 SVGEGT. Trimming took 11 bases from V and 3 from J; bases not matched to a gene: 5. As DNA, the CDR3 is TGTGCCGGAAAGGGACAGGGCTACAATGAGCAGTTCTTC. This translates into CAGKGQGYNEQFF.

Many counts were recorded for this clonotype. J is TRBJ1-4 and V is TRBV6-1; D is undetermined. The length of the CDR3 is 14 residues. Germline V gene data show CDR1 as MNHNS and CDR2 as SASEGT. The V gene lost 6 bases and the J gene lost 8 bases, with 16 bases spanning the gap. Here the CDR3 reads CASRLTEGWEKLFF. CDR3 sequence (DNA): TGTGCCAGCAGGCTAACGGAGGGTTGGGAAAAACTGTTTTTT.

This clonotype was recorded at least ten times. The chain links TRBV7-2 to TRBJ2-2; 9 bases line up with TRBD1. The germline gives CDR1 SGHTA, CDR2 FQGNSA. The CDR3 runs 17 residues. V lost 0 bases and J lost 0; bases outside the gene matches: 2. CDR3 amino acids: CASSLAGTGTNTGELFF. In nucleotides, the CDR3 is TGTGCCAGCAGCTTAGCGGGGACAGGGACGAACACCGGGGAGCTGTTTTTT.

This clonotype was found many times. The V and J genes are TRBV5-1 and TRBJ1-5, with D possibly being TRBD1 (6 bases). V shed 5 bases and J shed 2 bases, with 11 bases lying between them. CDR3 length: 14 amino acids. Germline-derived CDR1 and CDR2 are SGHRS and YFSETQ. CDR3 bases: TGCGCCAGCAGTCCGGACAGCGGCAATCAGCCCCAGCATTTT. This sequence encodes CASSPDSGNQPQHF.

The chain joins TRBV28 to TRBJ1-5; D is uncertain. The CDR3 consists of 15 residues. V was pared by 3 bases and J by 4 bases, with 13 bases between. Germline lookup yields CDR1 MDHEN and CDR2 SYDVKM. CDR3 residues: CASSFPGPGNQPQHF. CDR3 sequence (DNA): TGTGCCAGCAGTTTCCCTGGACCGGGTAATCAGCCCCAGCATTTT.

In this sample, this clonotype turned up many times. In nucleotides, the CDR3 is TGTGCCAGCAGTTCAAGGGGGCGCGGTACCGGGGAGCTGTTTTTT. It encodes CASSSRGRGTGELFF. This chain connects TRBV12-3 or TRBV12-4 to TRBJ2-2; 7 nucleotides match TRBD1. V gave up 4 bases and J gave up 5 bases; unmatched junction bases: 7. The CDR3 loop spans 15 amino acids.

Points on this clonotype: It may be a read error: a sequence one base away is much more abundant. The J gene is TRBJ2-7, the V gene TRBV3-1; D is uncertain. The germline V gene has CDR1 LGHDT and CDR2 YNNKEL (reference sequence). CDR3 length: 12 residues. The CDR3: CASGQSDREQYF. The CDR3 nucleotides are TGTGCCAGCGGCCAATCAGACCGAGAGCAGTACTTC.

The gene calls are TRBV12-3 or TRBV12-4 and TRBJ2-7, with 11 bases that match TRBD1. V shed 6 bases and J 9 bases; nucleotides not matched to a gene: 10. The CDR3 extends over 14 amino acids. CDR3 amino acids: CASRIGTGGDGQYF. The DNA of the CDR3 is TGTGCCAGCAGAATTGGGACAGGGGGGGACGGGCAGTACTTC.

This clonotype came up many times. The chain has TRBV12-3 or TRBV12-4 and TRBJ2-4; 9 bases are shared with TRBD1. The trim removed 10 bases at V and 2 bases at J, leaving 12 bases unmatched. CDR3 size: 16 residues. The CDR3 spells CATAPTGGISKNIQYF. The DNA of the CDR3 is TGTGCCACCGCGCCCACAGGGGGCATTTCCAAAAACATTCAGTACTTC.

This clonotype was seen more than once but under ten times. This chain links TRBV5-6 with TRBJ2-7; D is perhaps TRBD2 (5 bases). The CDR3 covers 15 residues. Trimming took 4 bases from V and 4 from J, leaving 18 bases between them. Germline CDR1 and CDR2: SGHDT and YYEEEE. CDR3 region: CASSAGLGLFYEQYF. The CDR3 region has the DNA TGTGCCAGCAGCGCCGGGTTAGGACTGTTTTACGAGCAGTACTTC.

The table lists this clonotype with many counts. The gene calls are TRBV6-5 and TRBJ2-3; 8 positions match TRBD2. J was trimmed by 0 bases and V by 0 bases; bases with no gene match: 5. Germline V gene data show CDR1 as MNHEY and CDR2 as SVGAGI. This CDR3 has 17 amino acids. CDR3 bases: TGTGCCAGCAGTTACTCGACGGGAGGGGGAAGCACAGATACGCAGTATTTT. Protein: CASSYSTGGGSTDTQYF.

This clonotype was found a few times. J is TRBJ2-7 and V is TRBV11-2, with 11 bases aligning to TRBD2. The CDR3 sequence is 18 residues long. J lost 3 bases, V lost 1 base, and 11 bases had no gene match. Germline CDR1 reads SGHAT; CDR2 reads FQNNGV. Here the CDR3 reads CASSLVVLSSGRSYEQYF. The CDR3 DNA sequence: TGTGCCAGCAGCTTAGTTGTTTTGTCTAGCGGGAGGAGCTACGAGCAGTACTTC.

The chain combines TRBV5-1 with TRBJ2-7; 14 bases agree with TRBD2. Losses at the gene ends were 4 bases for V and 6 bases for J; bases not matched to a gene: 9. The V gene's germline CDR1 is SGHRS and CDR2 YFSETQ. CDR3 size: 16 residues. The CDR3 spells CASSPAPGLAGGEQYF. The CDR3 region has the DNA TGCGCCAGCAGCCCGGCGCCCGGACTAGCGGGAGGCGAGCAGTACTTC.

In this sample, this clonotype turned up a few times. Here the CDR3 reads CASSQPPGEQYF. As DNA, the CDR3 is TGTGCCAGCAGCCAGCCCCCGGGTGAGCAGTACTTC. This sequence joins TRBV7-2 and TRBJ2-7, with unresolved D. Germline CDR1 reads SGHTA; CDR2 reads FQGNSA. V was pared by 5 bases and J by 7 bases, with 12 bases between. The CDR3 length is 12 residues.

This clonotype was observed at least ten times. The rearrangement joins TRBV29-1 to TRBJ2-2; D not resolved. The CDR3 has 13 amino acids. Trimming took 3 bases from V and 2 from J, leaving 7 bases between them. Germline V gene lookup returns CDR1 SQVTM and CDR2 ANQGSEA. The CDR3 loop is CSVDLDNTGELFF. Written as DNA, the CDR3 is TGCAGCGTTGACTTAGACAACACCGGGGAGCTGTTTTTT.

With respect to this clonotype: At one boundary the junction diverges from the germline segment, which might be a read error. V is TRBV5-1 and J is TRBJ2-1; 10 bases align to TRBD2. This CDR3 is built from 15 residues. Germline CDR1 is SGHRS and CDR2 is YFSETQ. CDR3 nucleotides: TGCGCCAGCAGCCAAAGCGGGAGGGATAACAATAAGCAGTTCTTC. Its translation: CASSQSGRDNNKQFF. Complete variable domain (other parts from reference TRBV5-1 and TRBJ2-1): KAGVTQTPRYLIKTRGQQVTLSCSPISGHRSVSWYQQTPGQGLQFLFEYFSETQRNKGNFPGRFSGRQFSNSRSEMNVSTLELGDSALYLCASSQSGRDNNKQFFGPGTRLTVL.